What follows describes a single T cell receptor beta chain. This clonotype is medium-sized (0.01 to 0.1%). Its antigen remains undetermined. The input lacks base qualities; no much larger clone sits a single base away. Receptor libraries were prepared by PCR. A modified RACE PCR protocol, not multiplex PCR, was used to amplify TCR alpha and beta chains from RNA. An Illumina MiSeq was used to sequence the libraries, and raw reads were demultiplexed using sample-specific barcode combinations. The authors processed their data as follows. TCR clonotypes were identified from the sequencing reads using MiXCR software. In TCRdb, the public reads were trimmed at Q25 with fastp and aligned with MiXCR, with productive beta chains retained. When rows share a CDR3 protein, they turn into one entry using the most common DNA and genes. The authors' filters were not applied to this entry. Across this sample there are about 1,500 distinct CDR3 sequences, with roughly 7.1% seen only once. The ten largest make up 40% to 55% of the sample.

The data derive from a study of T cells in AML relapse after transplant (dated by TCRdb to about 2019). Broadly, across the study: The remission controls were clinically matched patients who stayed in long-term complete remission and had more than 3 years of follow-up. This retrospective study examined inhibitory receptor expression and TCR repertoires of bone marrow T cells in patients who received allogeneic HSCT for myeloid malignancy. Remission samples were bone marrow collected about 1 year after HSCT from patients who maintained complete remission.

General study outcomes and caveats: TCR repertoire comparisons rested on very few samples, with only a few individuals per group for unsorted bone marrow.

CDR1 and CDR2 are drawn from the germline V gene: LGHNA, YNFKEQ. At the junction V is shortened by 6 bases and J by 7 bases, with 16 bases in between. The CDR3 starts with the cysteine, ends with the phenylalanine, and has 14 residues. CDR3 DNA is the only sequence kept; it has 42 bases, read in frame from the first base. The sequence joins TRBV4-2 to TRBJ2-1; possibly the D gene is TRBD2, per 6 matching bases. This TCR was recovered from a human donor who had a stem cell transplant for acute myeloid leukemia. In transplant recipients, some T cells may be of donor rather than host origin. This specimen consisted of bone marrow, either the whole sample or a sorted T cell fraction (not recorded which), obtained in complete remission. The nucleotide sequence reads TGTGCCAGCAGTACGAGTAGTGGGAGGAATGAGCAGTTCTTC. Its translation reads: CASSTSSGRNEQFF.